This T cell receptor (beta chain) was profiled in a study of T cell responses to AZD1222 COVID-19 vaccine. Overall study results and limits: The donor cohort was predominantly white British with a female majority, and clonal diversity may have been underestimated. Recipients of AZD1222 seropositive at baseline numbered only five or six. An increase in Spike-specific TCR breadth and depth was observed after two AZD1222 doses.

Both about-4-week and about-12-week second-dose recipients were combined. The V gene lost 3 bases and the J gene lost 10 bases, with 10 bases spanning the gap. Germline lookup yields CDR1 MDHEN and CDR2 SYDVKM. This CDR3 comprises 13 residues. Profiling relied on immunoSEQ multiplex PCR, and the TCRdb table lists in-frame clones only, not all of them. The sample gives roughly 120,000 clones, about 90% of which show up once; 1.6% is in the top ten. Regarding this clone: The antigen is not known.

The sample in question was peripheral blood, obtained 28 days after the second AZD1222 dose. The clonotype was recovered from an adult who received the AZD1222 COVID-19 vaccine. The chain uses TRBV28 and TRBJ1-6; unclear D gene. CDR3 region: CASSLIRESPLHF. CDR3 DNA: TGTGCCAGCAGTTTGATCCGGGAATCACCCCTCCACTTT.